The T cell receptor (beta chain) described here comes from a study of early T cells in non-severe SARS-CoV-2 infection. Individual cDNA molecules were tagged with unique molecular identifiers. MiXCR, run by TCRdb on the 5' RACE reads, gives a single entry per CDR3 protein. This sample yields tens of thousands of distinct CDR3 sequences, of which 3.9% are seen a single time; 9% to 10% belongs to the top ten. This clonotype was detected many times. Germline-derived CDR1 and CDR2 are DFQATT and SNEGSKA (reference sequence). The CDR3 totals 11 residues. V lost 4 bases, J lost 6 bases, and 9 bases lay in between.

The TCR was taken from an adult who was a healthcare worker with PCR-confirmed SARS-CoV-2 infection or an uninfected control (not recorded which). The sequencing sample was made of whole blood. The chain couples TRBV20-1 to TRBJ1-2; D unclear. The chain's CDR3 is CSAKIDHGYTF. CDR3 in DNA: TGCAGTGCTAAAATAGACCATGGCTACACCTTC.